The clone carrying this T cell receptor (beta chain) was counted a few times. The primer mix had 60 Vbeta and 13 Jbeta primers. This table comes from immunoSEQ multiplex PCR, and its TCRdb copy is limited to in-frame clones, with some not included. The repertoire has around 130,000 clones, approximately 8.8% of them found once; the top ten carry 5% to 6%. The data were obtained in a study of cytomegalovirus exposure and HLA in healthy donors. The CDR3 is 15 residues long. Germline V lookup: CDR1 SGHRS, CDR2 YFSETQ. The junction had 9 bases not matched to a gene; V was cut back by 4 bases and J by 2 bases.

The sample was PBMCs. The chain is built from TRBV5-1 and TRBJ2-7; 7 nucleotides match TRBD1. The TCR originated in a man aged 35 to 55 in good health and CMV-seronegative. The DNA of the CDR3 is TGCGCCAGCAGCACCGGGACAGTGAGTACCTACGAGCAGTACTTC. Translated: CASSTGTVSTYEQYF.